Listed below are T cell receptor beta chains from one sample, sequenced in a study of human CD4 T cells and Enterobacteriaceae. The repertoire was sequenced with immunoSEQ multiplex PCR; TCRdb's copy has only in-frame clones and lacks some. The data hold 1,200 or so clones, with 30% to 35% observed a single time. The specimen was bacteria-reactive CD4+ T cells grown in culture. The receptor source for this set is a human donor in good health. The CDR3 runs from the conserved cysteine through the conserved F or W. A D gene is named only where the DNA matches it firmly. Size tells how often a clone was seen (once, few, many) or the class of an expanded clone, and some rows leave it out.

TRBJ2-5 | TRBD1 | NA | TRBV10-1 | TGCGCCAGCAGTCCGGGACAGCAAGAGACCCAGTACTTC | CASSPGQQETQYF
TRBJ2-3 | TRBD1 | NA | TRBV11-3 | TGTGCCAGCAGCTTAGTAAGGGGGTCAGGGGGCGCGAGCACAGATACGCAGTATTTT | CASSLVRGSGGASTDTQYF
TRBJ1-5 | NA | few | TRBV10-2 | TGCGCCAGCAGTGATTCAGATAGCAATCAGCCCCAGCATTTT | CASSDSDSNQPQHF
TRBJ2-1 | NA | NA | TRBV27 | TGTGCCAGCAGTACCACAGATATTTCCTACAATGAGCAGTTCTTC | CASSTTDISYNEQFF
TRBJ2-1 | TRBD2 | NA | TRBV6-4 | TGTGCCAGCAGCGGGACTAGCAACTCCAATGAGCAGTTCTTC | CASSGTSNSNEQFF
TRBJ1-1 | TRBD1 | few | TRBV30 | TGTGCCTGTGACCCCCAGGGGGGGATGAACACTGAAGCTTTCTTT | CACDPQGGMNTEAFF
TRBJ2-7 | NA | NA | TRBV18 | TGTGCCAGCTCACCAGGGGGGAGCTACGAGCAGTACTTC | CASSPGGSYEQYF
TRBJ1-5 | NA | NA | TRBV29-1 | TGCAGCGTGGGAGAGGGCGTCCCCAATCAGCCCCAGCATTTT | CSVGEGVPNQPQHF
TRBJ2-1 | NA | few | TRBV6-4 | TGTGCCAGCAGTGTGGACTACCGTCTCAATGAGCAGTTCTTC | CASSVDYRLNEQFF
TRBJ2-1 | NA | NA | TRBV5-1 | TGCGCCAGCAGCTCACAATACAATGAGCAGTTCTTC | CASSSQYNEQFF
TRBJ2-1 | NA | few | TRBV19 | TGTGCCAGCCAACCTCGGCAATTCAATGAGCAGTTCTTC | CASQPRQFNEQFF
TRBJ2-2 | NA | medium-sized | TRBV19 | TGTGCCAGTATAGTCCAACCAAACACCGGGGAGCTGTTTTTT | CASIVQPNTGELFF
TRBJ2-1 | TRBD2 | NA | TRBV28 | TGTGCCAGCAGTTTGACTAGCGGGGCCTACAATGAGCAGTTCTTC | CASSLTSGAYNEQFF
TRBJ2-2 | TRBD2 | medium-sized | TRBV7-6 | TGTGCCAGCAGCTTGGGACTAGCCAAGGACACCGGGGAGCTGTTTTTT | CASSLGLAKDTGELFF
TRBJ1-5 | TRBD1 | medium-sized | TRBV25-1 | TGTGCCAGCAGCCAGACAGGGCGTGATCAGCCCCAGCATTTT | CASSQTGRDQPQHF
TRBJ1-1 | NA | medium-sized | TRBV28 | TGTGCCAGCAGTTTATTTGCAGGGCGGGACGGTGAAGCTTTCTTT | CASSLFAGRDGEAFF
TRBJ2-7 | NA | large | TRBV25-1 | TGTGCCAGCAGTGAATATAACGAGCAGTACTTC | CASSEYNEQYF
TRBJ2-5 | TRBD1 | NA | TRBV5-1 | TGCGCCAGCAGCTTGGTGGGGACAGATATACAAGAGACCCAGTACTTC | CASSLVGTDIQETQYF
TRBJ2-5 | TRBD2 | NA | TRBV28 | TGTGCCAGCATAAGCGGGGATCAAGAGACCCAGTACTTC | CASISGDQETQYF
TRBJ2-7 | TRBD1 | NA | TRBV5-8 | TGTGCCAGCAGCCAAGATCGGCGCCGGGACAGCTCCTACGAGCAGTACTTC | CASSQDRRRDSSYEQYF
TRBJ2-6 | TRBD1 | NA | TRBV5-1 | TGCGCCAGCGGCACCCGGGACAGGGCTAGCTCTGGGGCCAACGTCCTGACTTTC | CASGTRDRASSGANVLTF
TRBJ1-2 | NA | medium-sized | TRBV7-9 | TGTGCCAGCAGCTTAGTCGCCTATGGCTACACCTTC | CASSLVAYGYTF